This T cell receptor beta chain originates from a study of blood T cells in healthy people across ages. The overall study: Template switching caught about one barcoded beta molecule for each two T cells. Regarding the study as a whole: Naive CD4+ cells and diversity were both higher in long-lived donors than in aged donors.

Note on this clonotype: The antigen remains unidentified.

Combining a sample-barcoded 5' primer with a J-beta primer mix, a second PCR ran for about 6 to 12 cycles. A template-switch adaptor with 12 random nucleotides tagged each cDNA molecule. MiXCR was run by TCRdb on the 5' RACE reads, yielding one entry per CDR3 protein. The table records 580,000 or so distinct CDR3 sequences, 47% of them present only once. Germline V gene lookup returns CDR1 MGHDK and CDR2 SYGVNS. The CDR3 has 14 amino acids. The ends were cut back, 4 bases at V and 0 bases at J, with 9 bases in the middle. The chain uses TRBV25-1 and TRBJ2-5; D remains ambiguous. This clonotype was obtained from a man older than 75 in good health. Sequencing was performed on blood. The CDR3 loop reads CASSACSYQETQYF. CDR3 nucleotide sequence: TGTGCCAGCAGTGCTTGCAGTTACCAAGAGACCCAGTACTTC. Based on the CDR3 plus reference TRBV25-1 and TRBJ2-5, the full variable domain is EADIYQTPRYLVIGTGKKITLECSQTMGHDKMYWYQQDPGMELHLIHYSYGVNSTEKGDLSSESTVSRIRTEHFPLTLESARPSHTSQYLCASSACSYQETQYFGPGTRLLVL.